The clone carrying this T cell receptor beta chain came up once. These data originate in a study of blood T cell repertoires in COVID-19. The CDR3 consists of 14 residues. J was trimmed by 9 bases and V by 1 base; bases with no gene match: 7. Germline V gene lookup returns CDR1 MGHRA and CDR2 YSYEKL. Measured with immunoSEQ multiplex PCR; TCRdb has only the in-frame clones, and not every one. Here the sample spans 100,000 to 150,000 clones, approximately 90% being singletons. The sequenced sample consisted of peripheral blood. The chain is built from TRBV4-1 and TRBJ2-3; 7 bases match TRBD2. This receptor was taken from a woman of 80 years or more with acute or convalescent COVID-19. CDR3 sequence reads: CASSQGGGRHTQYF. CDR3 bases: TGCGCCAGCAGCCAAGGGGGCGGGAGACACACGCAGTATTTT.